This T cell receptor (beta chain) was documented in a study of cytomegalovirus exposure and HLA in healthy donors. CDR1 and CDR2 (germline): MNHEY, SMNVEV (reference sequence). The CDR3 spans 13 residues. The ends were cut back, 6 bases at V and 2 bases at J, with 10 bases in the middle. Broader study findings: The CMV antigen specificity of a few CMV-associated chains was confirmed through in vitro analysis.

The sample holds a few counts of this clone. Its antigen is undetermined. A multiplex PCR was run with 60 Vbeta primers and 13 Jbeta primers. Original data processing: A follow-up analysis tallied about 80 million unique TCR beta chains, roughly 10 million shared. Produced via immunoSEQ multiplex PCR; TCRdb's table is partial and in-frame only. V and J calls and clone size are those listed in that table; D and trimming were worked out from the DNA. This table holds over 100,000 clones, approximately 80% found once. Sequences were obtained from PBMCs. This clonotype was sampled from a woman aged 18-29 years in good health and CMV-seropositive. The chain joins TRBV27 to TRBJ2-5, with D possibly TRBD1 on 5 matching bases. This CDR3 reads CASSPGYQETQYF. The CDR3, as DNA: TGTGCCAGCAGCCCAGGGTATCAAGAGACCCAGTACTTC.